This T cell receptor beta chain was recorded in a study of multiple sclerosis patients with progressive multifocal leukoencephalopathy. Turning to the study itself: Multiple sclerosis patients on natalizumab who never developed PML served as longitudinally sampled controls.

Whole-study findings and limits: Findings may reflect JC virus infection or just general immunocompromise.

Germline V gene data show CDR1 as MNHEY and CDR2 as SVGAGI. V lost 2 bases and J lost 2, with 8 bases in between. The CDR3 runs 14 residues. On this clone: Antigen unknown.

The time point: before natalizumab initiation. All patients had prior interferon beta, and all PML patients were female. Before the first natalizumab infusion, T0 blood samples were taken. Measured with immunoSEQ multiplex PCR; TCRdb has only the in-frame clones, and not every one. The sample records about 28,000 clones, 88% being singletons. Sequenced sample: PBMCs. V and J are TRBV6-5 and TRBJ2-3; weak D call: TRBD2 (7 bases). This sequence was found in a human donor with multiple sclerosis. The CDR3 DNA reads as TGTGCCAGCAGTTACGGGGGGGCCACAGATACGCAGTATTTT. As protein: CASSYGGATDTQYF.